This paragraph reports one TCR beta chain. Antigen specificity is unknown. CDR3 size: 13 residues. Germline lookup yields CDR1 MNHEY and CDR2 SVGEGT. V was pared by 2 bases and J by 10 bases, with 7 bases of the junction left unmatched. These data come from a study of blood T cells in healthy people across ages. Notes on the study in general: A strong correlation between TCR beta diversity and naive T cell percentage was seen. In the absence of known donor CMV status, changes in expanded clonotypes were possibly confounded.

Primers used in a second PCR of about 7 to 12 cycles were a sample-barcoded 5' primer and a J-beta primer mix. A template-switch adaptor with 12 random nucleotides tagged each cDNA molecule. There were at least 3 million CDR3-containing paired-end reads obtained from each sample. MiXCR, applied by TCRdb to the 5' RACE reads, yields one record per CDR3 protein. The table lists 920,000 or so distinct CDR3 sequences, 45% of them singletons, with approximately 17% in the top ten. The sequenced sample consisted of blood. V gene TRBV6-2 or TRBV6-3 combines with J gene TRBJ1-1; 7 bases match TRBD1. The TCR sequence derives from a woman aged 55-70 years in good health. CDR3 loop: CASSYTTQGPAFF. The CDR3 coding sequence is TGTGCCAGCAGTTACACAACACAGGGGCCAGCTTTCTTT.